These T cell receptor beta chains were read from a single sample in a study of blood T cells in healthy people across ages. From the 5' RACE reads, TCRdb called clonotypes with MiXCR, one entry per CDR3 protein. The table has about 970,000 distinct CDR3 sequences, roughly 50% seen once. The sequenced sample consisted of blood. All receptors derive from a woman aged 55-69 years in good health. Both conserved end residues are trimmed from each CDR3.

V	length	J	CDR3
TRBV25-1	15	TRBJ1-6	ASSEGQGARKTSPLH
TRBV29-1	11	TRBJ2-3	SVGQGARDTRY
TRBV5-1	12	TRBJ2-3	ASSLAARTDTQY
TRBV4-1	11	TRBJ2-4	ASSQDRGGGVY
TRBV5-1	14	TRBJ2-1	ASSYPSSGRVTEQF
TRBV5-1	12	TRBJ2-5	ASETSGMGETQY
TRBV4-2	12	TRBJ2-2	ASSQGDGPGELF
TRBV2	13	TRBJ2-6	ASGNRGSGANVLT
TRBV2	14	TRBJ2-7	ASSEGLVRGSYEQY
TRBV12-3/TRBV12-4	11	TRBJ2-7	ASSGGLAVTQY
TRBV6-2/TRBV6-3	13	-	ASTHWGRSRYEQY
TRBV7-2	11	TRBJ2-5	ASSLAVRAQQY
TRBV2	9	TRBJ1-2	ASWDNYGYT
TRBV12-3/TRBV12-4	14	TRBJ2-7	ASSRWGPPLPYEQY
TRBV5-1	14	TRBJ1-4	ASSPRLGATNEKLF
TRBV11-3	15	TRBJ2-1	ASSLGKNGTGHHEQF
TRBV3-1	9	TRBJ2-3	ASSQDRAQY
TRBV29-1	14	TRBJ2-7	SVRGITDRLYYEQY
TRBV28	12	TRBJ2-7	ASRSQVPTHEQY
TRBV20-1	16	TRBJ2-5	SARGFRQVGGTQETQY
TRBV6-5	13	TRBJ1-1	ASSWTGATNTEAF
TRBV9	12	TRBJ2-5	ASSPYPGEETQY
TRBV5-1	13	TRBJ2-5	ASGRREGGRETQY
TRBV10-1	12	TRBJ2-7	ASRESNRYSEQY
TRBV7-3	12	TRBJ2-3	ASGTSGRADTQY
TRBV4-3	14	TRBJ2-7	ASSQEGTGMSYEQY
TRBV6-6	12	TRBJ2-7	ASSSPDRGYEQY
TRBV12-3/TRBV12-4	14	TRBJ2-1	ACRTLLAGLYNEQF
TRBV7-2	12	TRBJ2-1	ASSLRTNWNEQF
TRBV5-1	10	TRBJ2-3	ASTGWTDPQY
TRBV29-1	13	TRBJ2-3	SGKTGRGLTDTQY
TRBV11-2	15	TRBJ2-5	ASSAGTSGRAVETQY
TRBV6-9	11	TRBJ2-4	ASGTSIAREQY
TRBV5-5	14	TRBJ2-3	ASSPDRAASTDTQY
TRBV30	10	-	AYYRGLYEQY
TRBV12-3/TRBV12-4	11	TRBJ1-3	ASSLVSGNTIY
TRBV24-1	14	TRBJ2-1	ATSDPTSGRGYEQF
TRBV6-6	12	TRBJ2-7	ASRDQGTTYEQY
TRBV7-9	13	TRBJ2-3	ASRGIERDGDTQY
TRBV7-9	11	TRBJ1-2	ASSQGEWDGYT
TRBV6-6	13	TRBJ2-7	ASSPRTRGTYEQY
TRBV5-8	11	TRBJ2-1	ASSWFSGNEQF
TRBV4-2	14	TRBJ2-3	ASSPHQTTNTDTQY
TRBV6-2/TRBV6-3	11	TRBJ1-5	ASAHQGNQPQH
TRBV20-1	12	TRBJ2-1	SAFSGVSYNEQF